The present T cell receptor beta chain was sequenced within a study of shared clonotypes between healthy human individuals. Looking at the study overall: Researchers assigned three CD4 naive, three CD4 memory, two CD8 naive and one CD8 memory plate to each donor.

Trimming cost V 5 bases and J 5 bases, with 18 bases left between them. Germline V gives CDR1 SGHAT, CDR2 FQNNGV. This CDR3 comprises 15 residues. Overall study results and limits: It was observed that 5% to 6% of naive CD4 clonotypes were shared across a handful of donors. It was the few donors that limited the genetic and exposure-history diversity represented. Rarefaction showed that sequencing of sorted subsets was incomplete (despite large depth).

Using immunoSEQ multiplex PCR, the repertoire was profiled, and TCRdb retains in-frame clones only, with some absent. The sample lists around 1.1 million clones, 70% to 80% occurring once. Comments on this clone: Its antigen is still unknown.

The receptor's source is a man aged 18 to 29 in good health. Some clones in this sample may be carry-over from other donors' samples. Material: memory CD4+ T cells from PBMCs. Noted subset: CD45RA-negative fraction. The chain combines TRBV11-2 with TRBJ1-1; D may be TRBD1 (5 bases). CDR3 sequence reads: CASSQVGGKGTEAFF. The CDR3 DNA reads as TGTGCCAGCAGCCAAGTGGGGGGTAAGGGGACTGAAGCTTTCTTT. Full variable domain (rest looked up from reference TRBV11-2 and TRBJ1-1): EAGVAQSPRYKIIEKRQSVAFWCNPISGHATLYWYQQILGQGPKLLIQFQNNGVVDDSQLPKDRFSAERLKGVDSTLKIQPAKLEDSAVYLCASSQVGGKGTEAFFGQGTRLTVV.